This T cell receptor beta chain was captured in a study of cytomegalovirus exposure and HLA in healthy donors (dated by TCRdb to 2017 to 2019). Looking at the study overall: An earlier analysis of some 500 of the donors reported about 250 Gb of sequence data and around 110 million unique TCR beta sequences from about 200 million T cells. Across around 400 genotyped donors of the cohort, an average of approximately 220,000 unique TCR beta nucleotide sequences per donor were sequenced, and approximately 17% of those sequences were non-productive. Every discovery cohort repertoire had been produced on one sequencing platform. Of the roughly 400 genotyped donors, approximately 83% fell in the genetic ancestry cluster associated with self-reported Caucasian donors. In the later analysis, no new phenotypic data were used to find candidate immune exposures; instead, reliance was placed on TCR beta sequences and their occurrence across donors. Besides the first cohort of 550 to 750 subjects, a separate validation cohort made up of about 120 different subjects was used. Donor age, sex, ethnicity and CMV serostatus were compiled together with the repertoire data. The study aimed to test whether cataloging public T cell receptors could reveal signatures of past pathogen exposure. Around 320 gigabases of sequencing data and roughly 90 million unique TCR sequences were included in an early release covering around 600 HLA-typed donors. A later analysis re-analyzed previously published TCR beta repertoires from roughly 600 donors and added high-resolution HLA genotyping to study TCR occurrence patterns. Four or five DR-DQ haplotypes were handled as single units for association and clustering because linkage in the cohort was strong. Typing coverage differed by locus: A, B, C, DRB1 and DQB1 were typed in roughly 620-630 donors, DQA1 in roughly 500, DPA1 in around 600, and DPB1 in just under 480. The study profiled the T cell repertoires of hundreds of subjects by immunosequencing and related them to cytomegalovirus serostatus. HLA typing included class I and class II loci at four-digit resolution. To predict cytomegalovirus infection status, the study brought together high-throughput TCR immunosequencing, statistical association of individual TCRs with disease status, and machine learning. An earlier analysis of several hundred of the donors used high-throughput TCR beta sequencing to judge whether each TCR beta V gene segment behaved as functional or pseudogenic. A later genetic analysis used genome-wide SNP genotypes for 398 of the 666 donors, treating that subset as a discovery cohort.

The cohort comprised 670 or so healthy bone marrow donors. At the time of sampling, every cohort member was nominally healthy, though immune exposures that went unrecorded were likely present. The donor tested CMV seropositive, placing the donor among the roughly 270 seropositive members of the cohort. Every donor gave a peripheral blood sample, and the peripheral blood mononuclear cells from that sample were used for TCR beta sequencing. Genomic DNA extraction from the blood cell samples was performed with the Qiagen DNeasy Blood Extraction Kit. This clone occurred once. It lacks a known antigen. The record has no base qualities; no much larger clone is one base away. CDR1 and CDR2 are read off the germline V gene (reference sequence) as MNHEY and SMNVEV. The germline ends are 11 bases apart after V is trimmed by 3 bases and J by 6 bases. From its cysteine to its phenylalanine, the CDR3 spans 14 amino acids. The retained sequence is limited to the CDR3, 42 bases, with the frame set at the first base.

Paper-wide results and their limitations: A later analysis associated around 16,000 TCR beta sequences with specific HLA alleles at a false discovery rate of 0.05. In a later analysis, most CMV-associated TCR beta chains were found to appear HLA-restricted, with HLA associations seemingly driven largely by CMV exposure. When HLA alleles, especially DR and DQ, strongly co-occurred, attributing TCR associations to individual alleles was difficult. In the study, approximately 150 TCR beta chains were listed as associated with cytomegalovirus. Compared with equally common non-associated chains, HLA-associated TCR beta chains in a later analysis were more clonally expanded and had lower generation probabilities. Because counts were too low, about 17 rarely observed V segments, including chromosome 9 orphons, were excluded from the earlier analysis of fewer than 650 of the donors. The only immune exposure information available for the cohort was CMV serostatus. The sequencing pipeline was judged likely to have produced a cluster of highly shared sequence variants as a technical artifact. Several of the top co-occurrence clusters appeared to be linked to parvovirus B19, influenza, CMV and Epstein-Barr virus, according to a later analysis. A few of the identified cytomegalovirus-associated TCR beta chains were confirmed in vitro to be specific for cytomegalovirus antigens. An association between a missense DCLRE1C variant and V-gene and J-gene trimming of TCR beta chains was found in a later genetic analysis and replicated in an independent cohort. In a later genetic analysis, fewer N-insertions in productive TCRs were reported among donors in an Asian-associated ancestry cluster than the roughly 700-donor mean. HLA typing was unavailable for some donors at each locus, so association tests used only the typed subset. In a later analysis, TCR association rates were found to vary across HLA loci, with the most associated TCRs seen for DRB1 alleles and the fewest for HLA-C alleles. A further reported finding was that TCR beta sequences accurately predicted the HLA-A and HLA-B alleles for most subjects in the first cohort. Cytomegalovirus status was reported to be diagnosed by the classifier with high specificity and sensitivity in both the original and validation cohorts. In this cohort, only TCR beta chains were sequenced, and detectable features were limited by the absence of alpha or paired-chain data. In an earlier analysis of several hundred of the donors, most TCR beta V segments were observed in productive rearrangements about 87% or about 30% of the time, broadly matching IMGT annotations. Roughly uniform sequencing depth across donors was assumed in presence/absence analyses, although this assumption may not hold. The authors suggested that the approach could potentially be extended to other disease states and immunological phenotypes. Across donors, most TCR sequences were observed very rarely, whereas some public TCRs were present in many individuals. Because the 87-base-pair reads could not distinguish some IMGT-functional V segments, including TRBV6-2 and TRBV6-3, those segments were excluded. Correlated functional status among segregating V segments might reflect linkage disequilibrium, but an unknown experimental factor could not be ruled out.

Libraries were made using the immunoSEQ multiplex PCR assay. The multiplex PCR relied on a mix of 60 forward primers for TCR Vbeta segments and 13 reverse primers for TCR Jbeta segments. The CDR3 region of rearranged TCR beta genes was amplified from genomic DNA by a multiplex PCR assay. The amplified TCR beta libraries were sequenced on the Illumina HiSeq System as 87-base-pair reads. The paper's data handling went like this. A later analysis counted approximately 74 million unique TCR beta chains across the 666 repertoires, and roughly 10 million of these chains were shared by at least two donors. To remove PCR and sequencing errors, raw reads were error-corrected and collapsed into unique sequences using a nearest-neighbor algorithm that merged closely related sequences. V, D and J gene segments were assigned by aligning CDR3 sequences to IMGT reference sequences. Each retained sequence needed at least a six-nucleotide match to both a V gene segment and a J gene segment. A rearrangement was called productive if the CDR3 had no stop codons and remained in frame with V and J, and every other rearrangement was called non-productive. CDR3 was defined by IMGT convention, running from the second conserved V-encoded cysteine to the conserved J-encoded phenylalanine. Sequences without an unambiguous match to a single V gene segment were excluded from the earlier analysis of 450 to 750 of the donors. In an earlier analysis of approximately 590 of the donors, V segments were called functional above 56.7% productive rearrangements and were called segregating when the between-donor standard deviation exceeded 5%. A statistical classification framework was developed to diagnose cytomegalovirus status using the catalog of TCR beta chain sequences. In a later analysis, TCR nucleotide sequences were compared against IMGT/GENE-DB human TR gene sequences so that V and J genes could be assigned. A later analysis assigned CDR3 sequences and most-parsimonious VDJ recombination scenarios with the TCRdist pipeline. In a later analysis, each TCR beta chain was defined by its CDR3 amino acid sequence together with its V-gene family, and reads without a unique V-gene family were excluded. In a later analysis, 450 to 600 highly shared, low-generation-probability nucleotide sequences were removed to address suspected cross-contamination and a sequencing artifact. A later analysis calculated a clonal expansion index for each public chain from normalized within-repertoire ranks of inferred template counts. Generation probabilities in a later analysis came from a VDJ recombination model fitted to out-of-frame rearrangements, and those results were checked against IGoR. A later analysis scored TCR-TCR, TCR-HLA and TCR-CMV co-occurrence with hypergeometric tests, applying a repertoire-size bias correction to TCR pairs. False discovery rates were estimated in a later analysis by permuting HLA or CMV assignments 20 times. In a later analysis, co-occurring TCRs were grouped with DBSCAN, and TCRdist sequence similarity was added when clustering was performed within HLA-allele-positive subsets. Repertoires with fewer than 30,000 or more than 120,000 public chains were left out of co-occurrence clustering, as were four to six repertoires with anomalous nucleotide sharing. This immuneACCESS table, as held by TCRdb, lists in-frame sequences with V and J called but not all clones. Of the missing ones, under half trace to an unresolved V gene in checked studies; the others have no known cause. The V and J calls and clone size come from that table; D and trimming were worked out from the DNA. The sample table shows about 120,000 clones, and roughly 65% are seen once. The ten largest clones capture 8% to 10% of the sample.

Here the chain combines TRBV27 and TRBJ1-4; possibly the D gene is TRBD1, per 5 matching bases. The source material was PBMCs. The sequence came from a man in his forties in good health and CMV-seropositive. The DNA is TGTGCCAGCAGTTTTTTGGGGGGGGATGAAAAACTGTTTTTT. The encoded protein is CASSFLGGDEKLFF.